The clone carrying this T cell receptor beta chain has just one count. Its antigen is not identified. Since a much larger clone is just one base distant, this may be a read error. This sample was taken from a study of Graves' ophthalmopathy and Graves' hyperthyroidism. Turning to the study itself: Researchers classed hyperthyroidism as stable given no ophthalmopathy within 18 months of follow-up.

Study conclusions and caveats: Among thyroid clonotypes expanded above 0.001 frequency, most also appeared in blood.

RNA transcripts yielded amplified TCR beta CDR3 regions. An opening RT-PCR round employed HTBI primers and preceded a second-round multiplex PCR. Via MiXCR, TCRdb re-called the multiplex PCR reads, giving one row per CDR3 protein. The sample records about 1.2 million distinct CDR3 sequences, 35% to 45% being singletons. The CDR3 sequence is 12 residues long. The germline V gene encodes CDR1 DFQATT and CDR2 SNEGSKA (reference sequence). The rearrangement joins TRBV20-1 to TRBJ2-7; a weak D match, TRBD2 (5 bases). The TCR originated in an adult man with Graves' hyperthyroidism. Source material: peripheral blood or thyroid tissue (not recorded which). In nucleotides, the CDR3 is TGCAGTTCTAGAGGGTCCGCCTACGAGCAGTACTTC. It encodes CSSRGSAYEQYF.